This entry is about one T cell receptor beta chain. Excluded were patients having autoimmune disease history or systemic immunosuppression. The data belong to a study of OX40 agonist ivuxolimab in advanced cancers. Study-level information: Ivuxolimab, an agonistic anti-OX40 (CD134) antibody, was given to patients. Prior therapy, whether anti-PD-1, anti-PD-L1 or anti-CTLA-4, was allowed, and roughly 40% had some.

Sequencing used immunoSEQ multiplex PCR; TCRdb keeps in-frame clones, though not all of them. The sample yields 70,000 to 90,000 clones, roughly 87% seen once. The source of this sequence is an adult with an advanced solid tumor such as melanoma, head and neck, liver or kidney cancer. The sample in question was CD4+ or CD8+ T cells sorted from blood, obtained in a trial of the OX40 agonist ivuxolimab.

In DNA, the CDR3 is TGTGCCAGCAGCTTATGGCCCCGAGGGGGACGAGGCACTGAAGCTTTCTTT. Protein product: CASSLWPRGGRGTEAFF. The rearrangement uses TRBV11-2 and TRBJ1-1; tentative D call: TRBD1 (6 bases). This CDR3 comprises 17 residues. The V gene lost 2 bases and the J gene lost 4 bases, with 20 bases spanning the gap. From germline, CDR1 is SGHAT and CDR2 FQNNGV.